This T cell receptor (beta chain) was found in a study of regulatory T cells in long-lasting Graves disease. Noted time point: newly diagnosed GD, antithyroid drugs for less than 3 months. RNA from PBMCs was the source of the TCR library. CDR1 and CDR2 from the germline V gene are SNHLY and FYNNEI. The CDR3 consists of 12 residues. V was clipped by 7 bases and J by 4 bases; unmatched bases: 2. This clonotype has ten or more counts. In building TCR beta libraries, iRepertoire HTBI primers were used together with Arm-PCR of CDR3 regions. TCRdb re-analysed the multiplex PCR reads in MiXCR, keeping a single row per CDR3 protein. The sample includes 500,000 or so distinct CDR3 sequences, roughly 15% of them seen just once. The data also belong to a second study, concerning T cells in Graves' hyperthyroidism and ophthalmopathy.

The TCR was taken from a man aged 35 to 55 with Graves disease. The chain couples TRBV2 to TRBJ1-2; 8 bases are a match to TRBD1. This specimen was peripheral blood mononuclear cells (PBMCs), taken at new diagnosis, from a patient treated with antithyroid drugs. The CDR3 coding sequence is TGTGCCAGCACGGGACAGGTCTATGGCTACACCTTC. It codes for CASTGQVYGYTF.